These 2 T cell receptor beta chains were sequenced from one sample in a study of blood T cell repertoires in COVID-19. Generated by immunoSEQ multiplex PCR, the TCRdb table keeps only in-frame clones and is missing some. Altogether some 170,000 clones are present, around 80% being singletons, with the ten largest covering roughly a fifth. Material for sequencing was peripheral blood. Receptor source: a woman of 80 years or more with acute or convalescent COVID-19.

The chain combines TRBV11-2 with TRBJ2-2; D might be TRBD2 (6 bases). Germline V gene lookup returns CDR1 SGHAT and CDR2 FQNNGV. The V end lost 5 bases, the J end lost 7 bases, and 17 bases lay between the germline ends. This CDR3 is built from 15 residues. The CDR3 DNA reads as TGTGCCAGCAGCCCCACTAGCCACCGTGGCGGGGAGCTGTTTTTT. It translates to CASSPTSHRGGELFF.

This chain's CDR3 is CASSLFGTSLITGELFF. In DNA, the CDR3 is TGTGCCAGCAGTTTATTTGGGACTAGCCTCATCACCGGGGAGCTGTTTTTT. The rearrangement uses TRBV28 and TRBJ2-2; 9 bases fit TRBD2. The junction had 7 bases not matched to a gene; V was cut back by 1 base and J by 4 bases. The germline V gene has CDR1 MDHEN and CDR2 SYDVKM. The CDR3 runs to 17 residues.